The rows below give T cell receptor beta chains drawn from one sample of a study of Graves' ophthalmopathy and Graves' hyperthyroidism. Each CDR3 protein is one row after TCRdb ran MiXCR on the multiplex PCR reads. The sample lists some 1.1 million distinct CDR3 sequences; approximately 35% were seen once. Source material: peripheral blood or thyroid tissue (not recorded which). The receptors originated from an adult man with Graves' hyperthyroidism. Both conserved end residues are part of each CDR3. A D gene is named only where the DNA matches it firmly. Expanded clones get a size class; other rows say once, few or many, or leave the size out.

abundance: few; len: 18; j_gene: TRBJ1-6; d_gene: TRBD1; v_gene: TRBV13; CDR3nt: TGTGCCAGCAGCTTCCTCCCACCATCGACAGGGGTCAATTCACCCCTCCACTTT; CDR3aa: CASSFLPPSTGVNSPLHF
abundance: NA; len: 16; j_gene: TRBJ2-2; d_gene: NA; v_gene: TRBV6-6; CDR3nt: TGTGCCAGCGGACAGCCGAAGGGGGGGAACACCGGGGAGCTGTTTTTT; CDR3aa: CASGQPKGGNTGELFF
abundance: few; len: 13; j_gene: TRBJ1-4; d_gene: NA; v_gene: TRBV9; CDR3nt: TGTGCCAGCTCGGGGACGGCAAATGAAAAACTGTTTTTT; CDR3aa: CASSGTANEKLFF
abundance: NA; len: 15; j_gene: TRBJ2-5; d_gene: TRBD2; v_gene: TRBV29-1; CDR3nt: TGCAGCCGTGCGAGCGGGAGAATTCAAGGAGAGACCCAGTACTTC; CDR3aa: CSRASGRIQGETQYF
abundance: many; len: 14; j_gene: TRBJ1-1; d_gene: NA; v_gene: TRBV7-2; CDR3nt: TGTGCCAGCAGCTTAGCACGGGCCGGTACTGAAGCTTTCTTT; CDR3aa: CASSLARAGTEAFF
abundance: many; len: 15; j_gene: TRBJ1-6; d_gene: TRBD1; v_gene: TRBV4-2; CDR3nt: TGTGCCAGCAGCCAAGGACAGGGACCAAATTCACCCCTCCACTTT; CDR3aa: CASSQGQGPNSPLHF
abundance: NA; len: 15; j_gene: TRBJ1-1; d_gene: NA; v_gene: TRBV20-1; CDR3nt: TGCAGTGCAAGGGACCCAACAGGGCAGAACACTGAAGCTTTCTTT; CDR3aa: CSARDPTGQNTEAFF
abundance: many; len: 13; j_gene: TRBJ2-7; d_gene: NA; v_gene: TRBV11-3; CDR3nt: TGTGCCAGCAGCTTAGGTCTAAACTACGAGCAGTACTTC; CDR3aa: CASSLGLNYEQYF
abundance: NA; len: 16; j_gene: TRBJ1-3; d_gene: NA; v_gene: TRBV7-3; CDR3nt: TGTGCCAGCAGCCCTCGTGGGGGGGCGACTGGAAACACCATATATTTT; CDR3aa: CASSPRGGATGNTIYF
abundance: NA; len: 14; j_gene: TRBJ1-5; d_gene: NA; v_gene: TRBV10-3; CDR3nt: TGTGCCATCAGTGAGGGACAGAACAATCAGCCCCAGCATTTT; CDR3aa: CAISEGQNNQPQHF
abundance: NA; len: 13; j_gene: TRBJ2-5; d_gene: NA; v_gene: TRBV24-1; CDR3nt: TGTGCCACCAGTTCTCTAGGGGACGAGACCCAGTACTTC; CDR3aa: CATSSLGDETQYF
abundance: few; len: 13; j_gene: TRBJ1-1; d_gene: NA; v_gene: TRBV6-4; CDR3nt: TGTGCCACGTCGAAGCAGTTGAACACTGAAGCTTTCTTT; CDR3aa: CATSKQLNTEAFF
abundance: few; len: 14; j_gene: TRBJ2-7; d_gene: TRBD2; v_gene: TRBV7-3; CDR3nt: TGTGCCAGCGTAGCGCGGGAGTCCTTCTACGAGCAGTACTTC; CDR3aa: CASVARESFYEQYF
abundance: NA; len: 13; j_gene: TRBJ1-5; d_gene: NA; v_gene: TRBV25-1; CDR3nt: TGTGCCAGCGGTCCGGGGGCCAGTCAGCCCCAGCATTTT; CDR3aa: CASGPGASQPQHF
abundance: few; len: 12; j_gene: TRBJ1-1; d_gene: NA; v_gene: TRBV28; CDR3nt: TGTGCCAGCAGTTTGGGCTCCCAGGAAGCTTTCTTT; CDR3aa: CASSLGSQEAFF
abundance: NA; len: 15; j_gene: TRBJ1-6; d_gene: TRBD1; v_gene: TRBV6-1; CDR3nt: TGTGCCTCCAGGGCGGGACAGGGTGCGGATTCACCCCTCCACTTT; CDR3aa: CASRAGQGADSPLHF
abundance: NA; len: 14; j_gene: TRBJ2-7; d_gene: NA; v_gene: TRBV18; CDR3nt: TGTGCCAGCTCCCCACTTGGGGGGAGCGACGAGCAGTACTTC; CDR3aa: CASSPLGGSDEQYF
abundance: once; len: 20; j_gene: TRBJ1-6; d_gene: NA; v_gene: TRBV10-3; CDR3nt: TGTGCCATCAGTGATCAACTGGGGGGGCTAGGAGACGAGCAAAATTCACCCCTCCACTTT; CDR3aa: CAISDQLGGLGDEQNSPLHF
abundance: many; len: 13; j_gene: TRBJ1-1; d_gene: NA; v_gene: TRBV6-4; CDR3nt: TGTGCCAGCAGTGAGGACACGTACACTGAAGCTTTCTTT; CDR3aa: CASSEDTYTEAFF
abundance: many; len: 13; j_gene: TRBJ1-1; d_gene: TRBD1; v_gene: TRBV14; CDR3nt: TGTGCCAGCGGCCAGGGGGTGAGCACTGAAGCTTTCTTT; CDR3aa: CASGQGVSTEAFF
abundance: NA; len: 12; j_gene: TRBJ1-1; d_gene: NA; v_gene: TRBV7-2; CDR3nt: TGTGCCAGCAGCCTCCGATCCGGGAAAGCTTTCTTT; CDR3aa: CASSLRSGKAFF
abundance: NA; len: 16; j_gene: TRBJ1-5; d_gene: TRBD1; v_gene: TRBV24-1; CDR3nt: TGTGCCACCAGTATCCGGACAGGGGGAATCAATCAGCCCCAGCATTTT; CDR3aa: CATSIRTGGINQPQHF